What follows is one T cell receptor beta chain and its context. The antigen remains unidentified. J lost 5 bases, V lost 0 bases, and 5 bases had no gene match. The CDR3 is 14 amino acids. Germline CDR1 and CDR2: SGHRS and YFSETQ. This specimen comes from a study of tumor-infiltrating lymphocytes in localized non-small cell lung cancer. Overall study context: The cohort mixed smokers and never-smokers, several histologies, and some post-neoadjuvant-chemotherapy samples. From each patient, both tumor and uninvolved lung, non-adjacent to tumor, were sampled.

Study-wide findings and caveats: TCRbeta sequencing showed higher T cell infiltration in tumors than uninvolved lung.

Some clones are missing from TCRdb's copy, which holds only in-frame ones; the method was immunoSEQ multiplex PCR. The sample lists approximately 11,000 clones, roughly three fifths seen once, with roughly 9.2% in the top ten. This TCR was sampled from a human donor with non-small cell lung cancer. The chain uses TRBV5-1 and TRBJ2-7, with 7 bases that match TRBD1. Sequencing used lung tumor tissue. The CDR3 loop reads CASSLGRGHDEQYF. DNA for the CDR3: TGCGCCAGCAGCTTGGGTAGGGGGCACGACGAGCAGTACTTC.